This TCR beta chain was identified in a study of circulating CD8 cells and anti-PD-1 response in melanoma. Germline V CDR1 and CDR2: SGHDT, YYEEEE. This CDR3 comprises 17 residues. Trimming at V came to 3 bases and at J to 2 bases, leaving 8 bases not matched to a gene. Four subsets defined by PD-1 and/or TIGIT were sorted from live CD3+CD8+TCRalphabeta+ cells. TCR libraries were prepared from around 15 ng of total RNA with the QIAseq Immune Repertoire TCR panel. TCRdb ran MiXCR on the reads and lists one entry per CDR3 protein. Of 2,000 or so distinct CDR3 sequences listed, 5% to 6.5% are singletons. Relative to its sample, this clonotype is medium-sized.

The specimen comprised CD8+ T cells from PBMCs, sampled at baseline or after one month of anti-PD-1 therapy (not recorded which). The source is a human donor with melanoma. This sequence joins TRBV5-6 and TRBJ2-7; 13 nucleotides agree with TRBD2. The CDR3 coding sequence is TGTGCCAGCAGCTCCGGACTAGCGGGGGTCCAAACCTACGAGCAGTACTTC. Protein product: CASSSGLAGVQTYEQYF.